The 12 T cell receptor beta chains presented below share a single source sample, sequenced in a study of identical twins. A single record per CDR3 protein comes from TCRdb applying MiXCR to the 5' RACE reads. The sample comprises roughly 240,000 distinct CDR3 sequences, 6% to 8.5% of which are singletons, and more than 5% rests with the top ten. The data were also submitted as part of a second study, on yellow fever vaccine responses in identical twins.

The specimen was CD8+ T cells sorted from blood. Receptor source: a woman between 18 and 29 years old in good health.

The V call is TRBV12-3 or TRBV12-4, the J call TRBJ2-7; TRBD2 matches 8 bases. The CDR3 spans 12 residues. With V trimmed by 7 bases and J by 3 bases, 2 bases remained unmatched. The CDR3 is CASTRGGYEQYF. The CDR3 DNA sequence: TGTGCCAGCACCCGGGGGGGCTACGAGCAGTACTTC.

This clonotype showed up just a few times. The V gene is TRBV12-3 or TRBV12-4, the J gene TRBJ1-1; 7 bases align to TRBD1. CDR3 length equals 16 residues. The V segment lost 1 base and the J segment 1 base; nucleotides outside the gene matches: 6. CDR3 protein: CASSLGIGDRNTEAFF. The CDR3 DNA is TGTGCCAGCAGTTTAGGTATCGGGGACAGGAACACTGAAGCTTTCTTT.

This clonotype came up many times. This rearrangement joins TRBV4-1 to TRBJ1-1, with D unclear. V was cut by 3 bases and J by 5 bases, with 16 bases left in between. Germline V gene lookup returns CDR1 MGHRA and CDR2 YSYEKL. This CDR3 comprises 15 residues. CDR3 DNA: TGCGCCAGCAGCCAGAACGTACTATCAGCGACTGAAGCTTTCTTT. It is translated as CASSQNVLSATEAFF.

V is TRBV4-2 and J is TRBJ1-1; possibly TRBD1 for D (5 bases). This CDR3 contains 14 residues. Germline V lookup: CDR1 LGHNA, CDR2 YNFKEQ. V lost 1 base and J 5 bases, leaving 11 bases between the germline ends. The CDR3 loop reads CASSQVEGQTEAFF. Written as DNA, the CDR3 is TGTGCCAGCAGCCAAGTTGAGGGGCAGACTGAAGCTTTCTTT.

The table lists this clonotype with a few counts. This chain uses TRBV12-3 or TRBV12-4 with TRBJ2-1; perhaps D is TRBD1 or TRBD2 (5 bases each). Trimming took off 3 bases at V and 14 bases at J, with 11 bases between the two ends. The CDR3 length is 11 residues. The CDR3 coding sequence is TGTGCCAGCAGTTTGGGGGTTCTGAAGTTCTTC. Translation gives CASSLGVLKFF.

This clonotype was recorded a few times. The rearrangement uses TRBV11-2 and TRBJ2-7; TRBD1 matches 9 bases. The CDR3 is 17 residues long. Germline V CDR1 and CDR2: SGHAT, FQNNGV. The junction had 11 bases not matched to a gene; V was cut back by 2 bases and J by 3 bases. The CDR3: CASSLRQGGTFGYEQYV. The DNA of the CDR3 is TGTGCCAGCAGCTTACGACAGGGGGGTACTTTTGGCTACGAGCAGTACGTC.

The J gene is TRBJ2-5, the V gene TRBV11-2; no clear D gene. Germline CDR1 and CDR2: SGHAT and FQNNGV. V lost 5 bases to trimming and J lost 2 bases, with 9 bases between them. The CDR3 is made up of 13 amino acids. CDR3: CASSRPGQETQYF. DNA of the CDR3: TGTGCCAGCAGCCGGCCCGGACAAGAGACCCAGTACTTC.

This clonotype was seen repeatedly, ten times or more. The rearrangement links TRBV6-4 to TRBJ1-5; D might be TRBD1 (5 bases). V was trimmed by 0 bases and J by 0 bases, leaving 15 bases between them. The CDR3 contains 18 residues. Germline V gene data show CDR1 as MRHNA and CDR2 as SNTAGT. CDR3 loop: CASSDSQGPANSNQPQHF. The CDR3 DNA reads as TGTGCCAGCAGTGACTCGCAGGGCCCAGCAAATAGCAATCAGCCCCAGCATTTT.

The chain has TRBV20-1 and TRBJ1-2; 7 nucleotides agree with TRBD1. CDR1 is DFQATT, CDR2 SNEGSKA, per germline (reference sequence). CDR3 length: 12 residues. J was trimmed by 5 bases and V by 5 bases; bases with no gene match: 5. CDR3 loop: CSAPRGAYGYTF. The CDR3 DNA reads TGCAGTGCTCCCAGGGGGGCTTATGGCTACACCTTC.

The chain employs TRBV2 and TRBJ2-1, with a weak D call TRBD1 (5 bases). The CDR3 totals 12 residues. V was cut by 10 bases and J by 2 bases, with 9 bases left in between. Germline CDR1 is SNHLY and CDR2 is FYNNEI. CDR3 loop: CANSGPYNEQFF. CDR3 sequence (DNA): TGTGCCAACTCAGGGCCCTACAATGAGCAGTTCTTC. Based on the CDR3 plus reference TRBV2 and TRBJ2-1, the full variable domain is EPEVTQTPSHQVTQMGQEVILRCVPISNHLYFYWYRQILGQKVEFLVSFYNNEISEKSEIFDDQFSVERPDGSNFTLKIRSTKLEDSAMYFCANSGPYNEQFFGPGTRLTVL.

This chain joins TRBV2 and TRBJ2-1, with TRBD1 matching 12 bases. The length of the CDR3 is 14 residues. Germline V gene lookup returns CDR1 SNHLY and CDR2 FYNNEI. The V and J ends lost 6 bases and 8 bases, in that order; junction bases with no gene match: 5. The CDR3 bases are TGTGCCAGCAGGGGGGACAGGGGGCAGGATGAGCAGTTCTTC. Encoded protein: CASRGDRGQDEQFF.

The gene calls are TRBV12-3 or TRBV12-4 and TRBJ2-1; D gene ambiguous. This CDR3 is built from 14 residues. V lost 2 bases and J 4 bases, leaving 9 bases between the germline ends. The CDR3 protein is CASSLLRSYNEQFF. DNA for the CDR3: TGTGCCAGCAGTTTACTACGGAGTTACAATGAGCAGTTCTTC.